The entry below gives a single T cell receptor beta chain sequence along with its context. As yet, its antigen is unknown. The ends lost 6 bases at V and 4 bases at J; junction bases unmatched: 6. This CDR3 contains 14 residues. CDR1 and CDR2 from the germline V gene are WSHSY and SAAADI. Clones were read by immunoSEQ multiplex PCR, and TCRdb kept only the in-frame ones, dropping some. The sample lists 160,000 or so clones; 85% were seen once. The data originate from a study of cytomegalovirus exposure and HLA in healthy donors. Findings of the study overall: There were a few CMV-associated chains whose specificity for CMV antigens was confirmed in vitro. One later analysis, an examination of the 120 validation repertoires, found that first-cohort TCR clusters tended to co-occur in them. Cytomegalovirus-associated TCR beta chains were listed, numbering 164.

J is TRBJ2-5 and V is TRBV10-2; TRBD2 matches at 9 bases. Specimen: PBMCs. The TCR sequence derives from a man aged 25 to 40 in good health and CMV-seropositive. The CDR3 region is CASRAGTSIETQYF. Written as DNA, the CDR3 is TGCGCCAGCAGGGCCGGGACTAGCATAGAGACCCAGTACTTC.